The rows below give T cell receptor beta chains drawn from one sample of a study of T cell responses to AZD1222 COVID-19 vaccine. Clones were read by immunoSEQ multiplex PCR, and TCRdb kept only the in-frame ones, dropping some. The data hold around 160,000 clones, with roughly 88% observed a single time. Sequences were derived from peripheral blood, sampled on day 0 of AZD1222 vaccination. These receptor sequences come from an adult in good health. CDR3s include the opening cysteine and the closing phenylalanine or tryptophan. Fields, in order: CDR3 DNA, CDR3 protein, clone size, D gene, V gene, J gene. D genes are given only for firm matches. Only part of the rows carry a size: once, few, many, or a class if the clone is expanded.

cdr3_nt: TGTGCTAGCAGCCCTGGACAGGAAGAGACCCAGTACTTC; cdr3_aa: CASSPGQEETQYF; clone_size: -; d_call: TRBD1; v_call: TRBV7-7; j_call: TRBJ2-5
cdr3_nt: TGTGCCATATCGCCTGGGGGAGAGACCCAGTACTTC; cdr3_aa: CAISPGGETQYF; clone_size: -; d_call: -; v_call: TRBV10-3; j_call: TRBJ2-5
cdr3_nt: TGTGCCACCAGCGTGGACAGGGTAACTAATGAAAAACTGTTTTTT; cdr3_aa: CATSVDRVTNEKLFF; clone_size: -; d_call: TRBD1; v_call: TRBV15; j_call: TRBJ1-4
cdr3_nt: TGTGCCAGCAGCCAAGGGGGAGAAGGCTACACCTTC; cdr3_aa: CASSQGGEGYTF; clone_size: -; d_call: -; v_call: TRBV14; j_call: TRBJ1-2
cdr3_nt: TGTGCCAGCAGCGTAGTAGGAGTAGGGACTGAAGCTTTCTTT; cdr3_aa: CASSVVGVGTEAFF; clone_size: once; d_call: -; v_call: TRBV9; j_call: TRBJ1-1
cdr3_nt: TGTGCCAGCAGCCGTAGGACTAGACCATCGGATGAGCAGTTCTTC; cdr3_aa: CASSRRTRPSDEQFF; clone_size: -; d_call: TRBD2; v_call: TRBV27; j_call: TRBJ2-1
cdr3_nt: TGCGCCAGCAGTCAATCGAAAGTTGGAAACACCATATATTTT; cdr3_aa: CASSQSKVGNTIYF; clone_size: -; d_call: -; v_call: TRBV23-1; j_call: TRBJ1-3
cdr3_nt: TGTGCCAGCAGTCCCCTGGGTAGCGAATTTCCCGAGCAGTACTTC; cdr3_aa: CASSPLGSEFPEQYF; clone_size: -; d_call: -; v_call: TRBV28; j_call: TRBJ2-7
cdr3_nt: TGTGCCAGTCTCCGGGACTACAACACCGGGGAGCTGTTTTTT; cdr3_aa: CASLRDYNTGELFF; clone_size: -; d_call: TRBD2; v_call: TRBV19; j_call: TRBJ2-2
cdr3_nt: TGTGCCAGCAGCTTAAGGGGACAGACCTATGGCTACACCTTC; cdr3_aa: CASSLRGQTYGYTF; clone_size: -; d_call: TRBD1; v_call: TRBV7-9; j_call: TRBJ1-2
cdr3_nt: TGTGCCAGCAGCTTAGGACAGGGTTATAATTCACCCCTCCACTTT; cdr3_aa: CASSLGQGYNSPLHF; clone_size: few; d_call: TRBD1; v_call: TRBV7-9; j_call: TRBJ1-6
cdr3_nt: TGCGCCAGCAGCTTCCAGGCGACTAACTATGGCTACACCTTC; cdr3_aa: CASSFQATNYGYTF; clone_size: -; d_call: -; v_call: TRBV5-1; j_call: TRBJ1-2
cdr3_nt: TGTGCCAGCAGCCAAGAAGGGAGTACGTCTTGGGATGGCTACACCTTC; cdr3_aa: CASSQEGSTSWDGYTF; clone_size: -; d_call: -; v_call: TRBV4-2; j_call: TRBJ1-2
cdr3_nt: TGTGCCTGGAGCAGAGGTTCCGAGCAGTACTTC; cdr3_aa: CAWSRGSEQYF; clone_size: -; d_call: -; v_call: TRBV30; j_call: TRBJ2-7
cdr3_nt: TGTGCCAGCAGCCTGGGCCAGGGGTATAGGTATGGCTACACCTTC; cdr3_aa: CASSLGQGYRYGYTF; clone_size: -; d_call: -; v_call: TRBV7-2; j_call: TRBJ1-2
cdr3_nt: TGTGCCAGCAGCTTAGAGGTAGCGGGGGGGTACAATGAGCAGTTCTTC; cdr3_aa: CASSLEVAGGYNEQFF; clone_size: -; d_call: TRBD2; v_call: TRBV7-6; j_call: TRBJ2-1
cdr3_nt: TGTGCCAGCAGCCTTACAGGGATCGTTCGGGCTTTCTTT; cdr3_aa: CASSLTGIVRAFF; clone_size: -; d_call: -; v_call: TRBV6-2/TRBV6-3; j_call: TRBJ1-1
cdr3_nt: TGTGCCACCAGGTCGACAGTCTTTCCGGGGGAGCAGTACTTC; cdr3_aa: CATRSTVFPGEQYF; clone_size: -; d_call: -; v_call: TRBV15; j_call: TRBJ2-7
cdr3_nt: TGTGCCAGCTCACCACAGGACAACCATAATTCACCCCTCCACTTT; cdr3_aa: CASSPQDNHNSPLHF; clone_size: -; d_call: -; v_call: TRBV18; j_call: TRBJ1-6
cdr3_nt: TGTGCCAGCAGCCCTCGGCTAGCGGGGGCTAAAATAGAGACCCAGTACTTC; cdr3_aa: CASSPRLAGAKIETQYF; clone_size: -; d_call: TRBD2; v_call: TRBV3-1/TRBV3-2; j_call: TRBJ2-5
cdr3_nt: TGTGCCACCAGTGCTCCGGGACAGGGTAATCAGCCCCAGCATTTT; cdr3_aa: CATSAPGQGNQPQHF; clone_size: once; d_call: TRBD1; v_call: TRBV24-1; j_call: TRBJ1-5
cdr3_nt: TGTGCCAGCAGCTCGAACTTGGACGGCAAAGAGACCCAGTACTTC; cdr3_aa: CASSSNLDGKETQYF; clone_size: -; d_call: -; v_call: TRBV5-4; j_call: TRBJ2-5
cdr3_nt: TGTGCCAGCAGCTTTGGGGGACAGGGCGGATCCTACGAGCAGTACTTC; cdr3_aa: CASSFGGQGGSYEQYF; clone_size: once; d_call: TRBD1; v_call: TRBV5-4; j_call: TRBJ2-7
cdr3_nt: TGCGCCAGCAGCCTATTGGTAGGGGCAGAATATAATTCACCCCTCCACTTT; cdr3_aa: CASSLLVGAEYNSPLHF; clone_size: -; d_call: -; v_call: TRBV5-1; j_call: TRBJ1-6
cdr3_nt: TGTGCCAGTAGTATACGGCGGGAAGAGACCCAGTACTTC; cdr3_aa: CASSIRREETQYF; clone_size: -; d_call: -; v_call: TRBV19; j_call: TRBJ2-5
cdr3_nt: TGTGCCAGTAATAGCGGGGGGACCCCTGCCGAGCAGTACTTC; cdr3_aa: CASNSGGTPAEQYF; clone_size: -; d_call: TRBD2; v_call: TRBV19; j_call: TRBJ2-7
cdr3_nt: TGTGCCACCAGCAGAGACCTAGCGGAAGAGACCCAGTACTTC; cdr3_aa: CATSRDLAEETQYF; clone_size: -; d_call: TRBD2; v_call: TRBV15; j_call: TRBJ2-5
cdr3_nt: TGTGCCAGCAGCTTGAATCGTAGGAGGGATTACTACGAGCAGTACTTC; cdr3_aa: CASSLNRRRDYYEQYF; clone_size: -; d_call: -; v_call: TRBV5-6; j_call: TRBJ2-7
cdr3_nt: TGTGCCAGCAGCGCCGTCCGCTACGAGCAGTACTTC; cdr3_aa: CASSAVRYEQYF; clone_size: -; d_call: -; v_call: TRBV5-6; j_call: TRBJ2-7
cdr3_nt: TGTGCCAGCAGCTTAATGGGGGTAGGCAGCGACGAGCAGTACTTC; cdr3_aa: CASSLMGVGSDEQYF; clone_size: -; d_call: -; v_call: TRBV7-3; j_call: TRBJ2-7
cdr3_nt: TGTGCCAGCAGTTTAGGTGGGGGAAATCAGCCCCAGCATTTT; cdr3_aa: CASSLGGGNQPQHF; clone_size: -; d_call: -; v_call: TRBV28; j_call: TRBJ1-5
cdr3_nt: TGTGCCATCAGTGCCCGGACAGCCCAAGGGCTAGACTATGGCTACACCTTC; cdr3_aa: CAISARTAQGLDYGYTF; clone_size: -; d_call: -; v_call: TRBV10-3; j_call: TRBJ1-2
cdr3_nt: TGTGCCAGCAGTACCCCTGGTAGGGGGCAACGGATCGGTAATGAGCAGTTCTTC; cdr3_aa: CASSTPGRGQRIGNEQFF; clone_size: -; d_call: TRBD1; v_call: TRBV6-2/TRBV6-3; j_call: TRBJ2-1
cdr3_nt: TGTGCCAGCAGCGGAGGAGCCGGAAACACCATATATTTT; cdr3_aa: CASSGGAGNTIYF; clone_size: -; d_call: -; v_call: TRBV7-2; j_call: TRBJ1-3
cdr3_nt: TGCGCCAGCCCGGTGGAGGGGGACGGTGGAGGCTACACCTTC; cdr3_aa: CASPVEGDGGGYTF; clone_size: -; d_call: -; v_call: TRBV5-1; j_call: TRBJ1-2
cdr3_nt: TGTGCCAGCACTGGCTCTGGTAATCAGCCCCAGCATTTT; cdr3_aa: CASTGSGNQPQHF; clone_size: -; d_call: -; v_call: TRBV2; j_call: TRBJ1-5